The 27 T cell receptor beta chains presented below share a single source sample, sequenced in a study of blood T cell repertoires in COVID-19. Sequencing was performed with immunoSEQ multiplex PCR; in TCRdb, only in-frame clones are kept and a portion is missing. The sample shows 180,000 or so clones, around 86% of them seen only once. Input material: peripheral blood. These receptor sequences come from a young man with acute or convalescent COVID-19.

The chain uses TRBV5-6 and TRBJ1-2, with TRBD1 matching 8 bases. CDR1 SGHDT and CDR2 YYEEEE come from the germline V gene. Trimming at V came to 7 bases and at J to 0 bases, leaving 5 bases not matched to a gene. CDR3 size: 14 residues. The DNA for the CDR3 is TGTGCCAGCCAGGGGGCCGCAGCTAACTATGGCTACACCTTC. Residues: CASQGAAANYGYTF.

This clone has just one count. The chain links TRBV2 to TRBJ2-7; TRBD1 matches 8 bases. The CDR3 loop spans 12 amino acids. Germline CDR1 is SNHLY and CDR2 is FYNNEI. J was trimmed by 9 bases and V by 4 bases; bases with no gene match: 5. CDR3 in DNA: TGTGCCAGCAGTGGGACAGGGTATCGGCAGTACGTC. Translated, it gives CASSGTGYRQYV.

The rearrangement uses TRBV4-2 and TRBJ1-4; the D gene is possibly TRBD1 (5 bases). The V and J ends lost 0 bases and 5 bases respectively, with 13 bases between them. Germline CDR1 is LGHNA and CDR2 is YNFKEQ. The CDR3 has 16 amino acids. The DNA of the CDR3 is TGTGCCAGCAGCCAAGATTTGCAGGGACTGAATGAAAAACTGTTTTTT. Amino acids: CASSQDLQGLNEKLFF.

The chain links TRBV30 to TRBJ1-1; no firm D call. This CDR3 region has 14 residues. V lost 0 bases to trimming and J lost 2 bases, with 10 bases between them. Germline values: CDR1 GTSNPN, CDR2 SVGIG (reference sequence). In DNA, the CDR3 is TGTGCCTGGAGTGTACGTAACCTAAACACTGAAGCTTTCTTT. It translates to CAWSVRNLNTEAFF.

The rearrangement links TRBV9 to TRBJ2-2; 9 bases line up with TRBD1. V lost 3 bases and J lost 2; bases outside the gene matches: 5. The CDR3 is 16 residues long. Germline values: CDR1 SGDLS, CDR2 YYNGEE. CDR3 coding DNA: TGTGCCAGCAGCGGGACGGGACAGGGAAACACCGGGGAGCTGTTTTTT. Translated: CASSGTGQGNTGELFF.

This clone has just one count. This chain links TRBV6-1 with TRBJ2-5; 13 positions match TRBD2. This CDR3 has 18 amino acids. Germline V gene sequence: CDR1 MNHNS, CDR2 SASEGT. J gave up 5 bases and V 4 bases, and 13 bases lay outside the gene matches. This CDR3 reads CASSVLGTSGAPGETQYF. CDR3 coding DNA: TGTGCCAGCAGTGTCTTAGGGACTAGCGGGGCGCCGGGGGAGACCCAGTACTTC.

This chain links TRBV6-5 with TRBJ2-3; D gene uncertain. Trimming removed 8 bases from V and 2 bases from J, with 14 bases in between. Per the germline V gene, CDR1 is MNHEY and CDR2 is SVGAGI. The CDR3 loop spans 14 amino acids. For the CDR3, the DNA is TGTGCCAGCGCCGCACAGTTCTTCACAGATACGCAGTATTTT. Protein product: CASAAQFFTDTQYF.

In DNA form, the CDR3 reads TGTGCCAGCAGTTACGCTTTGAGGTTCGACACCGGGGAGCTGTTTTTT. It translates to CASSYALRFDTGELFF. This rearrangement joins TRBV6-5 to TRBJ2-2; D not resolved. The CDR3 has 16 residues. V lost 2 bases and J 3 bases, leaving 13 bases between the germline ends. The V gene's germline CDR1 is MNHEY and CDR2 SVGAGI.

The V call is TRBV4-1, the J call TRBJ2-2; D gene uncertain. This CDR3 spans 14 amino acids. In germline, CDR1 is MGHRA, CDR2 YSYEKL. Trimming left V 0 bases short and J 3 bases short, with 5 bases between. The CDR3 is CASSQEEYTGELFF. The CDR3 DNA sequence: TGCGCCAGCAGCCAAGAAGAGTACACCGGGGAGCTGTTTTTT.

This chain's CDR3 is CASSLETRAYEQFF. CDR3 bases: TGTGCCAGCAGTTTAGAGACTAGAGCCTATGAGCAGTTCTTC. This chain joins TRBV27 and TRBJ2-1, with D perhaps matching TRBD2 (6 bases). Germline V CDR1 and CDR2: MNHEY, SMNVEV (reference sequence). V lost 2 bases to trimming and J lost 8 bases, with 13 bases between them. The CDR3 totals 14 residues.

The CDR3 bases are TGTGCCAGCAGCCCTGACAGGGGCTATAATGAAAAACTGTTTTTT. Translating gives CASSPDRGYNEKLFF. The chain employs TRBV7-6 and TRBJ1-4, with 8 bases fitting TRBD1. Germline V CDR1 and CDR2: SGHVS, FNYEAQ. The CDR3 contains 15 residues. Trimming at V came to 5 bases and at J to 4 bases, leaving 6 bases not matched to a gene.

The chain is built from TRBV2 and TRBJ1-6; 7 positions match TRBD1. The CDR3 loop spans 15 amino acids. The ends lost 6 bases at V and 3 bases at J; junction bases unmatched: 5. Germline CDR1 reads SNHLY; CDR2 reads FYNNEI. This chain's CDR3 is CASREGQFYNSPLHF. Here the CDR3 DNA reads TGTGCCAGCAGGGAGGGACAGTTCTATAATTCACCCCTCCACTTT. The full variable domain, in which reference TRBV2 and TRBJ1-6 provide the parts outside the CDR3, is EPEVTQTPSHQVTQMGQEVILRCVPISNHLYFYWYRQILGQKVEFLVSFYNNEISEKSEIFDDQFSVERPDGSNFTLKIRSTKLEDSAMYFCASREGQFYNSPLHFGNGTRLTVT.

The chain has TRBV5-1 and TRBJ2-1; tentatively, D is TRBD1 (5 bases). The V gene's germline CDR1 is SGHRS and CDR2 YFSETQ. V lost 0 bases and J 2 bases, leaving 6 bases between the germline ends. The CDR3 covers 14 residues. CDR3 DNA sequence: TGCGCCAGCAGCTTGGAGGGGCCCTACAATGAGCAGTTCTTC. Residues: CASSLEGPYNEQFF.

In its sample, this clone was seen once. J is TRBJ1-6 and V is TRBV30, with D maybe TRBD1 (6 bases). Germline CDR1 reads GTSNPN; CDR2 reads SVGIG (reference sequence). The CDR3 extends over 15 amino acids. Trimming removed 0 bases from V and 5 bases from J, with 11 bases in between. Here the CDR3 reads CAWSVGGANNSPLHF. CDR3 sequence (DNA): TGTGCCTGGAGTGTTGGGGGGGCTAATAATTCACCCCTCCACTTT.

The chain joins TRBV9 to TRBJ1-1; the D gene is possibly TRBD1 (5 bases). Looked up from germline, CDR1 is SGDLS and CDR2 is YYNGEE. The CDR3 consists of 14 residues. V lost 4 bases to trimming and J lost 1 base, with 11 bases between them. The chain's CDR3 is CASSPDRANTEAFF. The CDR3 nucleotides read TGTGCCAGCAGCCCCGACAGAGCGAACACTGAAGCTTTCTTT.

The chain has TRBV7-9 and TRBJ2-5; TRBD2 agrees at 8 bases. J gave up 3 bases and V 5 bases, and 8 bases lay outside the gene matches. Germline values: CDR1 SEHNR, CDR2 FQNEAQ (reference sequence). This CDR3 is built from 15 residues. In nucleotides, the CDR3 is TGTGCCAGCAGCCCTGGAGCGGGGGCCAAAGAGACCCAGTACTTC. Translated, it gives CASSPGAGAKETQYF.

CDR3 bases: TGTGCCAGCACTGGACAGGGGGCGAACACCATATATTTT. Its translation is CASTGQGANTIYF. This sequence joins TRBV11-2 and TRBJ1-3; TRBD1 aligns across 11 bases. Germline V gene sequence: CDR1 SGHAT, CDR2 FQNNGV. J gave up 7 bases and V 7 bases, and 3 bases lay outside the gene matches. The CDR3 contains 13 residues.

The rearrangement joins TRBV19 to TRBJ1-1, with 12 bases fitting TRBD1. Germline values: CDR1 LNHDA, CDR2 SQIVND (reference sequence). The V gene end was trimmed by 4 bases and the J gene end by 7 bases; junction bases not matched to a gene: 4. This CDR3 contains 14 residues. CDR3: CASSRDRGQSEAFF. The CDR3 region has the DNA TGTGCCAGTAGTAGGGACAGGGGGCAAAGTGAAGCTTTCTTT.

This chain uses TRBV5-1 with TRBJ1-2, with a weak D call TRBD1 (5 bases). Looked up from germline, CDR1 is SGHRS and CDR2 is YFSETQ. This CDR3 spans 15 amino acids. V was trimmed by 1 base and J by 2 bases, leaving 12 bases between them. The CDR3 is CASSLQSGQNYGYTF. CDR3 DNA sequence: TGCGCCAGCAGCTTGCAATCAGGACAAAACTATGGCTACACCTTC.

The chain employs TRBV30 and TRBJ1-1; TRBD1 agrees at 7 bases. The J segment lost 6 bases and the V segment lost 5 bases, leaving 3 bases of the junction unmatched. CDR1 is GTSNPN, CDR2 SVGIG, per germline (reference sequence). The length of the CDR3 is 11 residues. CDR3 region: CAWEGAPEAFF. DNA for the CDR3: TGTGCCTGGGAGGGGGCCCCTGAAGCTTTCTTT.

This rearrangement joins TRBV4-2 to TRBJ2-1; 9 positions match TRBD1. Per germline, CDR1 LGHNA and CDR2 YNFKEQ. V was clipped by 5 bases and J by 9 bases; unmatched bases: 5. CDR3 length: 13 amino acids. In DNA, the CDR3 is TGTGCCAGCAGCTACGGACAGGGGAGTGAGCAGTTCTTC. Protein sequence: CASSYGQGSEQFF.

The genes are TRBV5-1 and TRBJ2-1, with D perhaps TRBD1 (5 bases). V lost 0 bases, J lost 5 bases, and 12 bases lay in between. CDR1 is SGHRS and CDR2 is YFSETQ in the germline V gene. The CDR3 sequence is 15 residues long. The CDR3 is CASSLAPGSHNEQFF. As DNA, the CDR3 is TGCGCCAGCAGCTTGGCTCCAGGGTCACACAATGAGCAGTTCTTC.

The genes are TRBV18 and TRBJ2-3; D is possibly TRBD2 (7 bases). The CDR3 has 17 amino acids. V gave up 2 bases and J gave up 4 bases, with 19 bases separating them. From germline, CDR1 is KGHSH and CDR2 LQKENI. The CDR3 DNA is TGTGCCAGCTCACCAGTCGGGGGGCGCATAGGACCAGATACGCAGTATTTT. Translating gives CASSPVGGRIGPDTQYF.

The V gene is TRBV19, the J gene TRBJ2-1, with a weak D call TRBD1 (5 bases). The CDR3 loop spans 15 amino acids. The germline V and J ends were trimmed by 5 bases and 9 bases, with 20 bases remaining between them. The germline V gene has CDR1 LNHDA and CDR2 SQIVND (reference sequence). The CDR3 DNA reads TGTGCCAGTAGTCCTCCAAATTCAGCTAGGGGTGAGCAGTTCTTC. Its protein product is CASSPPNSARGEQFF.

The V call is TRBV7-9, the J call TRBJ1-3; the D gene is possibly TRBD1 (5 bases). V dropped 1 base and J dropped 0 bases, with 10 bases sitting between them. This CDR3 is built from 16 residues. Germline V gene data show CDR1 as SEHNR and CDR2 as FQNEAQ (reference sequence). The chain's CDR3 is CASSLEGLISGNTIYF. CDR3 DNA sequence: TGTGCCAGCAGCTTAGAGGGGCTCATCTCTGGAAACACCATATATTTT. Based on the CDR3 plus reference TRBV7-9 and TRBJ1-3, the full variable domain is DTGVSQNPRHKITKRGQNVTFRCDPISEHNRLYWYRQTLGQGPEFLTYFQNEAQLEKSRLLSDRFSAERPKGSFSTLEIQRTEQGDSAMYLCASSLEGLISGNTIYFGEGSWLTVV.

V gene TRBV3-1 (or the pseudogene TRBV3-2) combines with J gene TRBJ1-2, with TRBD1 matching over 8 bases. This CDR3 is 17 amino acids long. Germline loops: CDR1 LGHDT, CDR2 YNNKEL (reference sequence). V gave up 0 bases and J gave up 7 bases; unmatched junction bases: 13. CDR3 sequence: CASSQERGWTGRVGYTF. DNA of the CDR3: TGTGCCAGCAGCCAAGAACGGGGGTGGACAGGGAGGGTTGGCTACACCTTC.

This sequence joins TRBV7-9 and TRBJ1-2, with 7 bases matching TRBD1. V shed 3 bases and J 8 bases; nucleotides not matched to a gene: 3. The CDR3 runs 12 residues. CDR1 SEHNR and CDR2 FQNEAQ come from the germline V gene (reference sequence). This CDR3 reads CASSLDRWGYTF. CDR3 sequence (DNA): TGTGCCAGCAGCTTGGACAGGTGGGGCTACACCTTC.